Listed below are T cell receptor beta chains from one sample, sequenced in a study of cytomegalovirus exposure and HLA in healthy donors. Libraries were prepared by immunoSEQ multiplex PCR; TCRdb keeps only in-frame clonotypes and omits some of them. This table has around 130,000 clones, 70% to 90% appearing once. The sample consisted of PBMCs. The receptors originated from a woman between 40 and 55 years old in good health and CMV-seronegative. The CDR3 runs from the conserved cysteine through the conserved F or W. Fields, in order: J gene, D gene, V gene, clone size, CDR3 DNA, CDR3 protein. The D gene is left open where the match is weak. Expanded clones are given a class, and other clones once, few, many or no size at all.

>TRBJ2-3|NA|TRBV9|NA
TGTGCCAGCAGCTCTTTGACAGGATTCACAGATACGCAGTATTTT
CASSSLTGFTDTQYF
>TRBJ2-7|NA|TRBV7-9|NA
TGTTCCAGCAGCCCCGGGAGCTCCTACGAGCAGTACTTC
CSSSPGSSYEQYF
>TRBJ2-2|TRBD2|TRBV4-1|NA
TGCGCCAGCAGATCACTAGCGGGAGTTACCGACACCGGGGAGCTGTTTTTT
CASRSLAGVTDTGELFF
>TRBJ2-3|NA|TRBV7-9|NA
TGTTCCAGCAGCCTAGCAGGGTGGGGGGCAGATACGCAGTATTTT
CSSSLAGWGADTQYF
>TRBJ1-2|NA|TRBV28|NA
TGTGCCAGCAGTTTGACCGGGACAAGTAACTATGGCTACACCTTC
CASSLTGTSNYGYTF
>TRBJ1-1|NA|TRBV6-1|NA
TGTGCCAGCAGTGCCCAGGGTTACACTGAAGCTTTCTTT
CASSAQGYTEAFF
>TRBJ2-1|NA|TRBV9|NA
TGTGCCAGCAGCGCTGACAGCTACAATGAGCAGTTCTTC
CASSADSYNEQFF
>TRBJ2-2|TRBD2|TRBV5-1|NA
TGCGCCAGCAGCCCCGGGACTATTTACACCGGGGAGCTGTTTTTT
CASSPGTIYTGELFF
>TRBJ2-7|TRBD1|TRBV5-4|few
TGTGCCAGCAGCTTGGGACAGGGTAGCTCCGAGCAGTACTTC
CASSLGQGSSEQYF
>TRBJ2-1|NA|TRBV7-2|NA
TGTGCCAGCAGCCTCCGGGACTGGGCCTACAATGAGCAGTTCTTC
CASSLRDWAYNEQFF
>TRBJ2-7|NA|TRBV19|NA
TGTGCCAGTAGTATCTCTGGGGGCCTGACCTACGAGCAGTACTTC
CASSISGGLTYEQYF
>TRBJ1-1|NA|TRBV7-2|NA
TGTGCCAGCAGCTTAGCCAGGAACACTGAAGCTTTCTTT
CASSLARNTEAFF
>TRBJ1-6|NA|TRBV2|NA
TGTGCCAGCGGGCCACGGGGGAATAATTCACCCCTCCACTTT
CASGPRGNNSPLHF
>TRBJ2-5|NA|TRBV5-1|once
TGCGCCAGCAGCTTTTGGCCCGAGGCCGGGTCACAAGAGACCCAGTACTTC
CASSFWPEAGSQETQYF
>TRBJ2-7|TRBD1|TRBV6-6|NA
TGTGCCAGCAGGAGGGGGACAGGTCCCTACGAGCAGTACTTC
CASRRGTGPYEQYF
>TRBJ2-7|TRBD2|TRBV6-5|NA
TGTGCCAGCAGTTACGCTAGCGGGAGTACCAAAGGGCAGTACTTC
CASSYASGSTKGQYF
>TRBJ2-7|TRBD2|TRBV7-9|NA
TGTGCCAGCAGCCCCGGACTAGCGGACGAGCAGTACTTC
CASSPGLADEQYF
>TRBJ2-1|NA|TRBV5-8|NA
TGTGCCAGCAGCAACGCCCCGGGGGGCGACGTCTCGGTTGAGCAGTTCTTC
CASSNAPGGDVSVEQFF
>TRBJ2-2|NA|TRBV5-1|NA
TGCGCCAGCAGCTTGGTGGGGGCCTGGAACACCGGGGAGCTGTTTTTT
CASSLVGAWNTGELFF
>TRBJ2-5|TRBD2|TRBV30|once
TGTGCCTGGGGACTAGCCCTGGGGGGGACCCAGTACTTC
CAWGLALGGTQYF
>TRBJ2-5|NA|TRBV20-1|NA
TGCAGTGTCGGGGGTTGGGAGACCCAGTACTTC
CSVGGWETQYF
>TRBJ2-5|TRBD2|TRBV5-3|NA
TGTGCCAGATACCTTAGCGGGAGGTCTGAGACCCAGTACTTC
CARYLSGRSETQYF
>TRBJ2-7|TRBD1|TRBV2|NA
TGTGCCAGCCGGGACAGGGCCTACGAGCAGTACTTC
CASRDRAYEQYF
>TRBJ2-5|NA|TRBV11-3|NA
TGTGCCAGCAGCTTAGCCCTGACAGAAGTGGTAGAGACCCAGTACTTC
CASSLALTEVVETQYF
>TRBJ1-1|NA|TRBV5-5|NA
TGTGCCAGCAGCGGAAACCATCGGGACCCCTGGGGAGGCACTGAAGCTTTCTTT
CASSGNHRDPWGGTEAFF
>TRBJ2-3|TRBD1|TRBV5-6|NA
TGTGCCAGCAGCAAGGACAGGGGGGCCCTGGCAGATACGCAGTATTTT
CASSKDRGALADTQYF
>TRBJ2-1|TRBD2|TRBV5-1|NA
TGCGCCAGCAGCTTGAGGGGACTAGCGGGGGACAATGAGCAGTTCTTC
CASSLRGLAGDNEQFF
>TRBJ2-3|NA|TRBV28|NA
TGTGCCAGCAGCACGGTGCGAAATACGCAGTATTTT
CASSTVRNTQYF
>TRBJ2-5|NA|TRBV28|NA
TGTGCCAGCAGTTTAAGGCAGGGCTCCCACCCTTTGGGGGAGACCCAGTACTTC
CASSLRQGSHPLGETQYF
>TRBJ2-3|NA|TRBV19|NA
TGTGCCAGTAGTGCCCCCCCGGAGGAGAGCACAGATACACAGTATTTT
CASSAPPEESTDTQYF
>TRBJ2-1|TRBD2|TRBV19|NA
TGTGCCAGTCACCCCCTTAGCGGGAGGCGATACAATGAGCAGTTCTTC
CASHPLSGRRYNEQFF
>TRBJ2-1|NA|TRBV7-6|NA
TGTGCCAGCAGCTTTACGCTCGGGACTTCCAATGAGCAGTTCTTC
CASSFTLGTSNEQFF
>TRBJ2-5|NA|TRBV7-9|few
TGTTCCAGCAGCCCCAGGGAGACCCAGTACTTC
CSSSPRETQYF
>TRBJ2-1|NA|TRBV6-5|NA
TGTGCTAGTACCTCCTACAATGAGCAGTTCTTC
CASTSYNEQFF
>TRBJ2-3|NA|TRBV5-1|NA
TGCGCCAGCAGTTTACAGGGCTATCGACCAGATACGCAGTATTTT
CASSLQGYRPDTQYF
>TRBJ2-5|NA|TRBV18|NA
TGTGCCAGCTCACCGGGGGGAAAGACCCAGTACTTC
CASSPGGKTQYF
>TRBJ2-7|NA|TRBV7-8|NA
TGTGCCAGCAGCTTCATCCGGGGTCGTCACCCCTACGAGCAGTACTTC
CASSFIRGRHPYEQYF
>TRBJ2-1|TRBD2|TRBV28|NA
TGTGCCGGTATGAGAGGCGGGAGCTCCTACAATGAGCAGTTCTTC
CAGMRGGSSYNEQFF
>TRBJ2-2|TRBD2|TRBV7-2|NA
TGTGCCAGCAGTCGTAATAGCGGGAGAATAGGCGGGGAGCTGTTTTTT
CASSRNSGRIGGELFF
>TRBJ2-1|TRBD2|TRBV7-7|once
TGTGCTAGCAGCTTAGGACTAGCCGGGGATGAGCAGTTCTTC
CASSLGLAGDEQFF
>TRBJ2-1|NA|TRBV7-3|NA
TGTGCCAGCAGCACAGGATACAATGAGCAGTTCTTC
CASSTGYNEQFF
>TRBJ2-5|TRBD2|TRBV5-6|NA
TGTGCCAGCAGCTGGACTAGTGAGACCCAGTACTTC
CASSWTSETQYF
>TRBJ2-4|NA|TRBV5-4|few
TGTGCCAGCAGAGGGGATGCGGCCAAAAACATTCAGTACTTC
CASRGDAAKNIQYF
>TRBJ1-1|NA|TRBV19|NA
TGTGCCAGTAGTATGCAGGGGGAAGCTTTCTTT
CASSMQGEAFF
>TRBJ2-7|NA|TRBV13|NA
TGTGCCAGCAGCTTAAGGGGCCTCAGTCATATCGAGCAGTACTTC
CASSLRGLSHIEQYF
>TRBJ2-5|TRBD2|TRBV5-1|NA
TGCGCCAGCAGCTTGGAGGCTAGCGGGAGGAAGACCCAGTACTTC
CASSLEASGRKTQYF
>TRBJ2-1|NA|TRBV18|NA
TGTGCCAGCTCACCGAGAGGGAGGAGCTCCTACAATGAGCAGTTCTTC
CASSPRGRSSYNEQFF
>TRBJ2-2|TRBD2|TRBV27|NA
TGTGCCAGCAGTGTAGGACTAGCGGGAGTAGAGGACACCGGGGAGCTGTTTTTT
CASSVGLAGVEDTGELFF
>TRBJ2-5|NA|TRBV5-1|NA
TGCGCCAGCAGCTTGGGGGGCCTAGCGGCAACGAGGGGGGAGACCCAGTACTTC
CASSLGGLAATRGETQYF
>TRBJ1-5|TRBD1|TRBV27|NA
TGTGCCAGCGGACCGGGACAGGGGCGATACAGCAATCAGCCCCAGCATTTT
CASGPGQGRYSNQPQHF
>TRBJ2-3|NA|TRBV7-2|NA
TGTGCCAGCAGCTTAGGGGGTGGGGGCCGGGCAGATACGCAGTATTTT
CASSLGGGGRADTQYF
>TRBJ1-2|TRBD1|TRBV11-3|NA
TGTGCCAGCAGCTTACGAGGAGACAGGGTAAACTATGGCTACACCTTC
CASSLRGDRVNYGYTF
>TRBJ1-5|NA|TRBV19|NA
TGTGCCAGTAACAACTCACGCGACAGCCACAATCAGCCCCAGCATTTT
CASNNSRDSHNQPQHF
>TRBJ2-1|NA|TRBV7-8|NA
TGTGCCAGCAGCTTAGGTGGACTGGGTAATGAGCAGTTCTTC
CASSLGGLGNEQFF
>TRBJ2-1|NA|TRBV7-3|NA
TGTGCCAGCAGCTTAGTACCAGGGATGGCGAGCGATGAGCAGTTCTTC
CASSLVPGMASDEQFF
>TRBJ2-1|TRBD2|TRBV28|NA
TGTGCCAGCGGACTAGCGGACTACAATGAGCAGTTCTTC
CASGLADYNEQFF
>TRBJ2-3|TRBD2|TRBV7-9|NA
TGTTCCAGCAGCCCCGTCCCCGGTTGGCGGGAGGGTAACACAGATACGCAGTATTTT
CSSSPVPGWREGNTDTQYF
>TRBJ2-1|TRBD1|TRBV6-1|NA
TGTGCCAGCACCTCTATCGTGGACAGGGTCGATGAGCAGTTCTTC
CASTSIVDRVDEQFF
>TRBJ2-5|NA|TRBV7-9|NA
TGTGCCAGCAGCTTAGCCGGCAGGGCGGCGGAGACCCAGTACTTC
CASSLAGRAAETQYF